This paragraph covers one T cell receptor beta chain sequence. Its antigen remains unidentified. The source of the sample is a study of cytomegalovirus exposure and HLA in healthy donors. Study findings and constraints: Indistinguishable V segments such as TRBV6-2 and TRBV6-3 were excluded.

Though probably carrying unrecorded immune exposures, donors were nominally healthy at sampling. Researchers ran the PCR with 60 Vbeta and 13 Jbeta primers. The table came from immunoSEQ multiplex PCR; TCRdb's copy has only in-frame clones and leaves some out. The sample consists of about 190,000 clones, 78% of them appearing once. The CDR3 has 14 residues. Trimming left V 0 bases short and J 1 base short, with 7 bases between. In germline, CDR1 is SQVTM, CDR2 ANQGSEA. The receptor's source is a woman aged 25 to 39 in good health and CMV-seropositive. The sample taken for sequencing was PBMCs. The chain joins TRBV29-1 to TRBJ2-1; D ambiguous. Here the CDR3 DNA reads TGCAGCGTTGAAGAGGGCCGGTCCTACAATGAGCAGTTCTTC. Translation: CSVEEGRSYNEQFF.